The 29 T cell receptor beta chains reported below all come from one sample, sequenced in a study of T cells after yellow fever vaccination. TCRdb reanalysed the 5' RACE reads using MiXCR and keeps one entry per CDR3 protein. Of hundreds of thousands of distinct CDR3 sequences in the sample, 9% to 15% were seen once. The specimen was PBMCs, collected on the day of the yellow fever booster vaccination. The receptors stem from a man aged 30 to 45 who received the YFV17D yellow fever vaccine.

This clonotype was detected only a few times. The chain joins TRBV5-1 to TRBJ2-7, with TRBD1 matching over 9 bases. Germline lookup yields CDR1 SGHRS and CDR2 YFSETQ. The CDR3 is 14 amino acids. Trimming removed 7 bases from V and 5 bases from J; junction bases left unmatched: 10. CDR3 sequence reads: CASGLDRGPHEQYF. Here the CDR3 DNA reads TGCGCCAGCGGACTGGACAGGGGCCCCCACGAGCAGTACTTC. The full variable domain, completed using reference TRBV5-1 and TRBJ2-7, is KAGVTQTPRYLIKTRGQQVTLSCSPISGHRSVSWYQQTPGQGLQFLFEYFSETQRNKGNFPGRFSGRQFSNSRSEMNVSTLELGDSALYLCASGLDRGPHEQYFGPGTRLTVT.

In its sample, this clonotype was seen a few times. This chain joins TRBV5-1 and TRBJ2-1; D gene ambiguous. Germline V gene sequence: CDR1 SGHRS, CDR2 YFSETQ. The germline V and J ends were trimmed by 1 base and 8 bases, with 10 bases remaining between them. CDR3 length: 13 residues. The CDR3 loop is CASSLTLLDEQFF. DNA for the CDR3: TGCGCCAGCAGCTTGACCCTTCTCGATGAGCAGTTCTTC.

This clonotype came up a few times. The chain employs TRBV9 and TRBJ1-2; D is possibly TRBD1 (6 bases). CDR3 length equals 15 residues. V gave up 3 bases and J gave up 2 bases, with 14 bases separating them. Germline V gene sequence: CDR1 SGDLS, CDR2 YYNGEE. CDR3 loop: CASSAGDTLNYGYTF. The DNA for the CDR3 is TGTGCCAGCAGCGCAGGGGACACCCTCAACTATGGCTACACCTTC.

This chain uses TRBV12-3 or TRBV12-4 with TRBJ2-6, with unresolved D. V was clipped by 6 bases and J by 7 bases, with 16 bases between them. The CDR3 runs 15 residues. The chain's CDR3 is CASSRDLDGANVLTF. DNA for the CDR3: TGTGCCAGCAGCCGCGACCTAGATGGAGCCAACGTCCTGACTTTC.

The rearrangement links TRBV28 to TRBJ2-1, with D possibly called TRBD1 or TRBD2 (5 bases each). CDR1 is MDHEN and CDR2 is SYDVKM in the germline V gene. The ends were cut back, 3 bases at V and 13 bases at J, with 22 bases in the middle. The CDR3 consists of 15 residues. The CDR3 bases are TGTGCCAGCAGTTTGGGGTGGGGACCCCTGAGGGGACAGTTCTTC. Translated: CASSLGWGPLRGQFF.

The sample holds a few counts of this clonotype. The J gene is TRBJ1-1, the V gene TRBV12-3 or TRBV12-4; D possibly corresponds to TRBD1 (5 bases). This CDR3 has 13 amino acids. The V end was cut by 3 bases, the J end by 5 bases, with 10 bases between. The CDR3 spells CASSFVRETEAFF. The CDR3 nucleotides read TGTGCCAGCAGTTTTGTCAGGGAGACTGAAGCTTTCTTT.

This clonotype was picked up many times. V and J are TRBV7-2 and TRBJ2-7; D ambiguous. V gave up 4 bases and J gave up 3 bases, with 10 bases separating them. The CDR3 loop spans 13 amino acids. CDR1 and CDR2 (germline): SGHTA, FQGNSA. The CDR3 nucleotides are TGTGCCAGCAGCTCAAGCCAGCTCTACGAGCAGTACTTC. Amino acids: CASSSSQLYEQYF.

There are a few counts of this clonotype. The chain carries TRBV7-8 and TRBJ2-3; weak D call: TRBD1 (6 bases). The length of the CDR3 is 15 residues. V lost 3 bases and J lost 3, with 13 bases in between. Germline V gives CDR1 SGHVS, CDR2 FQNEAQ. DNA of the CDR3: TGTGCCAGCAGCTTCAGGGCGCAGGGGACAGATACGCAGTATTTT. Protein: CASSFRAQGTDTQYF.

This CDR3 reads CASSLQTGVNTEAFF. The CDR3 region has the DNA TGTGCCAGCAGCCTCCAGACAGGGGTGAACACTGAAGCTTTCTTT. This rearrangement joins TRBV5-5 to TRBJ1-1, with TRBD1 matching over 8 bases. CDR1 is SGHKS, CDR2 YYEKEE, per germline (reference sequence). The CDR3 covers 15 residues. With V trimmed by 4 bases and J by 0 bases, 5 bases remained unmatched.

This clonotype showed up many times. This chain links TRBV5-1 with TRBJ1-1, with no clear D. The CDR3 sequence is 13 residues long. V was shortened by 2 bases and J by 2 bases, with 7 bases between the two germline ends. Germline V CDR1 and CDR2: SGHRS, YFSETQ. Written as DNA, the CDR3 is TGCGCCAGCAGCTTCACGGTAAACACTGAAGCTTTCTTT. Translation: CASSFTVNTEAFF.

The chain uses TRBV7-9 and TRBJ2-1, with TRBD2 matching over 10 bases. This CDR3 has 14 residues. Trimming at V came to 11 bases and at J to 6 bases, leaving 10 bases not matched to a gene. Looked up from germline, CDR1 is SEHNR and CDR2 is FQNEAQ (reference sequence). CDR3 coding DNA: TGTGCCGGGTCAGCGGGAGGGGCCGGCAATGAGCAGTTCTTC. Translated, it gives CAGSAGGAGNEQFF.

The chain combines TRBV20-1 with TRBJ2-2; 9 bases line up with TRBD2. Germline values: CDR1 DFQATT, CDR2 SNEGSKA (reference sequence). This CDR3 region has 15 residues. Trimming removed 8 bases from V and 5 bases from J; junction bases left unmatched: 12. The CDR3 DNA follows: TGCAGTCTACGGCGGGGGGGAAGCGGGACCGGGGAGCTGTTTTTT. Residues: CSLRRGGSGTGELFF.

This clonotype was detected only a few times. The V call is TRBV20-1, the J call TRBJ2-5, with a tentative D call TRBD1 (6 bases). The V gene's germline CDR1 is DFQATT and CDR2 SNEGSKA (reference sequence). Deletions cut 5 bases from V and 6 bases from J, with 10 bases between. This CDR3 region has 11 residues. CDR3 bases: TGCAGTGCTGGACAGCAAAAGACCCAGTACTTC. This translates into CSAGQQKTQYF.

This clonotype was observed a few times. The chain has TRBV14 and TRBJ2-6; D gene uncertain. The germline V gene has CDR1 SGHDN and CDR2 FVKESK. The length of the CDR3 is 17 residues. V dropped 1 base and J dropped 3 bases, with 13 bases sitting between them. The CDR3 is CASSQAPGSSGANVLTF. CDR3 DNA sequence: TGTGCCAGCAGCCAAGCCCCGGGTTCAAGTGGGGCCAACGTCCTGACTTTC.

This clonotype has only a few counts. The gene calls are TRBV19 and TRBJ1-1; perhaps TRBD1 as D (5 bases). The CDR3 has 12 residues. The V end was cut by 3 bases, the J end by 7 bases, with 9 bases between. Germline lookup yields CDR1 LNHDA and CDR2 SQIVND (reference sequence). The CDR3 DNA follows: TGTGCCAGTAGTATCTTGGGGGGTGAAGCTTTCTTT. Amino acids: CASSILGGEAFF.

This clonotype was detected many times. The chain uses TRBV27 and TRBJ2-1, with TRBD1 matching 8 bases. V shed 4 bases, J shed 4 bases, and the junction held 3 bases outside the gene matches. Germline V gene sequence: CDR1 MNHEY, CDR2 SMNVEV (reference sequence). The CDR3 is 14 residues long. The CDR3 DNA sequence: TGTGCCAGCAGTTCCCAGGGGGCTTACAATGAGCAGTTCTTC. This codes for CASSSQGAYNEQFF.

This clonotype came up a few times. This rearrangement joins TRBV29-1 to TRBJ2-7; TRBD1 matches at 9 bases. J lost 2 bases, V lost 5 bases, and 10 bases had no gene match. Germline CDR1 and CDR2: SQVTM and ANQGSEA. The CDR3 runs 15 residues. For the CDR3, the DNA is TGCAGCGTTCTCGGTGGGGACAGGGTTACCTACGAGCAGTACTTC. As protein: CSVLGGDRVTYEQYF.

The chain links TRBV24-1 to TRBJ1-1; tentative D call: TRBD1 (5 bases). There are 15 residues in the CDR3. V was trimmed by 5 bases and J by 0 bases, leaving 12 bases between them. The V gene's germline CDR1 is KGHDR and CDR2 SFDVKD. The CDR3 bases are TGTGCCACCAGTGCGCCGGGACTCATGAACACTGAAGCTTTCTTT. Amino acids: CATSAPGLMNTEAFF.

The chain employs TRBV6-5 and TRBJ2-1; 14 bases map to TRBD2. J lost 9 bases, V lost 2 bases, and 6 bases had no gene match. This CDR3 region has 16 residues. The germline V gene encodes CDR1 MNHEY and CDR2 SVGAGI. CDR3 coding DNA: TGTGCCAGCAGTTACCTGACTAGCGGGAGGGCCCCTGAGCAGTTCTTC. This gives the protein CASSYLTSGRAPEQFF.

The chain joins TRBV20-1 to TRBJ2-7; 10 bases map to TRBD1. The CDR3 extends over 13 amino acids. Germline V CDR1 and CDR2: DFQATT, SNEGSKA (reference sequence). The V and J ends lost 5 bases and 6 bases, in that order; junction bases with no gene match: 7. CDR3 in DNA: TGCAGTGCTGCGGGGACAGGGGCTCTCGAGCAGTACTTC. It codes for CSAAGTGALEQYF.

The chain carries TRBV20-1 and TRBJ2-6; maybe TRBD2 (5 bases). Germline CDR1 reads DFQATT; CDR2 reads SNEGSKA (reference sequence). The CDR3 is 15 amino acids. The V and J ends lost 3 bases and 4 bases respectively, with 13 bases between them. The CDR3, as DNA: TGCAGTGCTAGTCCTACGGGGAGCGGGGCCAACGTCCTGACTTTC. This sequence encodes CSASPTGSGANVLTF.

The table lists this clonotype with a few counts. V usage is TRBV4-3 and J usage is TRBJ1-1; the D gene is possibly TRBD1 (6 bases). Germline loops: CDR1 LGHNA, CDR2 YSLEER. The CDR3 contains 15 residues. Trimming removed 1 base from V and 5 bases from J, with 14 bases in between. The CDR3: CASSQAIRGETEAFF. DNA of the CDR3: TGCGCCAGCAGCCAAGCCATCAGGGGCGAAACTGAAGCTTTCTTT.

This clonotype was picked up a small number of times. V usage is TRBV15 and J usage is TRBJ2-1; D unresolved. V lost 3 bases to trimming and J lost 0 bases, with 9 bases between them. Germline V gives CDR1 LNHNV, CDR2 YYDKDF (reference sequence). The length of the CDR3 is 15 residues. CDR3 sequence (DNA): TGTGCCACCAGCAGCAAACAGAGCTCCTACAATGAGCAGTTCTTC. Protein: CATSSKQSSYNEQFF.

The V gene is TRBV20-1, the J gene TRBJ2-3; tentatively, D is TRBD1 or TRBD2 (5 bases each). This CDR3 has 14 residues. Trimming took 6 bases from V and 0 from J, leaving 13 bases between them. Germline V gene sequence: CDR1 DFQATT, CDR2 SNEGSKA (reference sequence). Here the CDR3 reads CSAQRGRSTDTQYF. The DNA of the CDR3 is TGCAGTGCCCAGAGGGGAAGGAGCACAGATACGCAGTATTTT.

The CDR3 loop reads CSVDSSSSSYNEQFF. CDR3 DNA sequence: TGCAGCGTTGACTCGAGCTCTAGCTCCTACAATGAGCAGTTCTTC. The rearrangement joins TRBV29-1 to TRBJ2-1; D ambiguous. The V end lost 3 bases, the J end lost 0 bases, and 12 bases lay between the germline ends. The CDR3 consists of 15 residues. The V gene's germline CDR1 is SQVTM and CDR2 ANQGSEA.

This clonotype has more than one count but fewer than ten. The chain links TRBV12-3 or TRBV12-4 to TRBJ2-5, with 8 nucleotides matching TRBD2. The CDR3 is 13 residues long. The V and J ends lost 7 bases and 7 bases, in that order; junction bases with no gene match: 8. The CDR3 DNA reads TGTGCCAGCACCCCAGCGGGAGTCGGGACCCAGTACTTC. Translated, it gives CASTPAGVGTQYF.

This clonotype was seen more than once but under ten times. This chain joins TRBV7-2 and TRBJ2-7; TRBD2 matches at 11 bases. CDR3 size: 14 residues. Germline V gene data show CDR1 as SGHTA and CDR2 as FQGNSA. V shed 4 bases and J 7 bases; nucleotides not matched to a gene: 6. The CDR3 is CASSSTSGMGEQYF. The CDR3 region has the DNA TGTGCCAGCAGCTCGACTAGCGGGATGGGTGAGCAGTACTTC.

This clonotype was picked up a small number of times. This chain connects TRBV18 to TRBJ1-5, with D possibly being TRBD1 (6 bases). The CDR3 is made up of 14 amino acids. Germline CDR1 is KGHSH and CDR2 is LQKENI. V was clipped by 3 bases and J by 4 bases, with 10 bases between them. The CDR3 here is CASSPYQGNQPQHF. Written as DNA, the CDR3 is TGTGCCAGCTCACCTTATCAGGGGAATCAGCCCCAGCATTTT.

The J gene is TRBJ1-1, the V gene TRBV19, with a tentative D call TRBD1 (5 bases). With 11 bases removed from V and 1 base from J, the gap between germline ends came to 17 bases. Germline CDR1 and CDR2: LNHDA and SQIVND (reference sequence). This CDR3 spans 14 amino acids. CDR3 amino acids: CASRRGPGNTEAFF. The CDR3 DNA follows: TGTGCCTCTCGGCGGGGACCTGGGAACACTGAAGCTTTCTTT.